These T cell receptor beta chains were read from a single sample in a study of metastatic and nonmetastatic thyroid tumors. Via MiXCR, TCRdb re-called the PCR reads. Of around 26,000 clones listed, under 15% are singletons. The specimen was blood. The receptors come from a female donor with papillary thyroid cancer or a benign thyroid nodule (not recorded which). Some clones in this sample may be carry-over from other donors' samples. The CDR3 runs from the conserved cysteine through the conserved F or W. Each record gives: V gene, clone size, J gene, D gene, CDR3 DNA, CDR3 protein. A D gene is named only where the DNA matches it firmly. Clone size is not always given. Where it is, it says once, few, many or a class for expanded clones.

V gene: TRBV19
clone size: many
J gene: TRBJ2-5
D gene: .
CDR3 DNA: TGTGCCAGTAGTATAAGTTGGACGAGCAGTGGGACCCAGTACTTC
CDR3 protein: CASSISWTSSGTQYF

V gene: TRBV15
clone size: .
J gene: TRBJ2-3
D gene: .
CDR3 DNA: TGTACCACCAGCAGAGAACGAGGGGGCGGGAGTGTCGTAGATACGCAGTATTTT
CDR3 protein: CTTSRERGGGSVVDTQYF

V gene: TRBV5-1
clone size: many
J gene: TRBJ2-7
D gene: TRBD2
CDR3 DNA: TGCGCCAGCAGCCGAGGGAGGGCAGGACGGGACGAGCAGTACTTC
CDR3 protein: CASSRGRAGRDEQYF

V gene: TRBV20-1
clone size: many
J gene: TRBJ2-3
D gene: TRBD2
CDR3 DNA: TGCAGTGCTAGTGACCTAGCGGGAGGGCGGTCAGATACGCAGTATTTT
CDR3 protein: CSASDLAGGRSDTQYF

V gene: TRBV27
clone size: many
J gene: TRBJ2-5
D gene: .
CDR3 DNA: TGTGCCAGACCGCCTCTCCCCCAAGAGACCCAGTACTTC
CDR3 protein: CARPPLPQETQYF

V gene: TRBV6-1
clone size: few
J gene: TRBJ2-7
D gene: .
CDR3 DNA: TGTGCTACGCATACGGCGGCCCCGCGCGAGCAGTACTTC
CDR3 protein: CATHTAAPREQYF

V gene: TRBV20-1
clone size: many
J gene: TRBJ2-7
D gene: .
CDR3 DNA: TGCAGTGCTAGGCCCCTCTCCTCCTACGAGCAGTACTTC
CDR3 protein: CSARPLSSYEQYF

V gene: TRBV5-1
clone size: many
J gene: TRBJ2-7
D gene: .
CDR3 DNA: TGCGCCAGCAGCCGGGGGGGGACAGGAACCTACGAGCAGTACTTC
CDR3 protein: CASSRGGTGTYEQYF

V gene: TRBV2
clone size: many
J gene: TRBJ1-1
D gene: .
CDR3 DNA: TGTGCCAGCAGTGCCCCAGAAACCACTGAAGCTTTCTTT
CDR3 protein: CASSAPETTEAFF

V gene: TRBV2
clone size: many
J gene: TRBJ1-6
D gene: .
CDR3 DNA: TGTGCCAGCAGTAGGACACCTGATTCACCCCTCCACTTT
CDR3 protein: CASSRTPDSPLHF

V gene: TRBV7-9
clone size: many
J gene: TRBJ1-2
D gene: .
CDR3 DNA: TGTGCCAGCAGCTTAGATACCGGGCAAGGCTACACCTTC
CDR3 protein: CASSLDTGQGYTF

V gene: TRBV2
clone size: .
J gene: TRBJ2-1
D gene: .
CDR3 DNA: TGTGCCAGCAGTGTGTTAGAGGACTCCTGCAATGAGCAGTTCTTC
CDR3 protein: CASSVLEDSCNEQFF

V gene: TRBV30
clone size: .
J gene: TRBJ2-3
D gene: .
CDR3 DNA: TGTGCCTGGAGTGTCCAGGGGGATACGCAGTATTTT
CDR3 protein: CAWSVQGDTQYF

V gene: TRBV29-1
clone size: many
J gene: TRBJ2-5
D gene: .
CDR3 DNA: TGCAGCGTTGGCGGAGAGACCCAGTACTTC
CDR3 protein: CSVGGETQYF

V gene: TRBV10-3
clone size: many
J gene: TRBJ2-3
D gene: .
CDR3 DNA: TGTGCCATCACCGGGAGCACAGATACGCAGTATTTT
CDR3 protein: CAITGSTDTQYF

V gene: TRBV3-1
clone size: many
J gene: TRBJ2-4
D gene: .
CDR3 DNA: TGTGCCAGCAGCCAAACAAACATTCAGTACTTC
CDR3 protein: CASSQTNIQYF

V gene: TRBV4-1
clone size: many
J gene: TRBJ2-1
D gene: TRBD2
CDR3 DNA: TGCGCCAGCAGCCAACCCACCGCGGGGGGTTATGGTGAGCAGTTCTTC
CDR3 protein: CASSQPTAGGYGEQFF

V gene: TRBV12-3/TRBV12-4
clone size: few
J gene: TRBJ2-7
D gene: .
CDR3 DNA: TGTGCCAGCAGTTTTTTGGGTGAGCAGTACTTC
CDR3 protein: CASSFLGEQYF

V gene: TRBV18
clone size: medium-sized
J gene: TRBJ2-7
D gene: .
CDR3 DNA: TGTGCCAGCTCACCACTGGGTAGCGGCTCCTACGAGCAGTACTTC
CDR3 protein: CASSPLGSGSYEQYF

V gene: TRBV15
clone size: many
J gene: TRBJ2-5
D gene: .
CDR3 DNA: TGTGCCACCAGCAACAATCGGGGTGTCAAGGACGTAATGGGGACCCAGTACTTC
CDR3 protein: CATSNNRGVKDVMGTQYF

V gene: TRBV6-1
clone size: medium-sized
J gene: TRBJ2-7
D gene: TRBD2
CDR3 DNA: TGTGCCAGCAGTTTTTTAGCGGGAGGGGGTGGATGGCAGTACTTC
CDR3 protein: CASSFLAGGGGWQYF

V gene: TRBV12-5
clone size: medium-sized
J gene: TRBJ2-7
D gene: .
CDR3 DNA: TGTGCTAGTGGTTTGGTCCGTAGCCAATACGAGCAGTACTTC
CDR3 protein: CASGLVRSQYEQYF

V gene: TRBV7-3
clone size: many
J gene: TRBJ2-1
D gene: TRBD2
CDR3 DNA: TGTGCCAGCAGCCCAAGGACTAGCGAAAACAATGAGCAGTTCTTC
CDR3 protein: CASSPRTSENNEQFF

V gene: TRBV20-1
clone size: many
J gene: TRBJ1-2
D gene: .
CDR3 DNA: TGCAGTGCTAGAGAGACGACACTATTCTCACCCTTC
CDR3 protein: CSARETTLFSPF